This T cell receptor (beta chain) originates from a study of cytomegalovirus exposure and HLA in healthy donors. Study background: For the approximately 400 genotyped donors, around 76% fell within the Caucasian-associated ancestry cluster.

The study's findings and limits: Further analysis was carried out later, and it showed several of the most significant clusters appearing linked to common viral pathogens.

Both 60 Vbeta primers and 13 Jbeta primers went into the PCR. Per the original methods: Tens of millions of unique TCR beta chains, roughly 11 million of them shared, were counted by a later analysis. Assay: immunoSEQ multiplex PCR; the TCRdb copy retains only in-frame clones and omits some. That table furnishes V, J and clone size, whereas the DNA furnished D and trimming. There are some 180,000 clones in the sample; 77% occur only once, and about 1.5% lies in the top ten. V was pared by 0 bases and J by 9 bases, with 14 bases of the junction left unmatched. The V gene's germline CDR1 is MNHEY and CDR2 SVGAGI. The CDR3 is made up of 16 amino acids. This cohort consisted of healthy bone marrow donors. The table lists this clone with a count of one. The target antigen is unknown.

The TCR sequence derives from a man younger than 35 in good health and CMV-seronegative. The genes are TRBV6-5 and TRBJ2-7; TRBD2 aligns across 7 bases. Sequenced: PBMCs. The CDR3 region is CASSYSKGTGGSVQYF. The CDR3 DNA reads as TGTGCCAGCAGTTACTCGAAAGGTACGGGAGGTTCGGTGCAGTACTTC.